This passage covers 27 T cell receptor beta chains from one sample sequenced in a study of cytomegalovirus exposure and HLA in healthy donors. 60 Vbeta and 13 Jbeta primers were used in PCR. The protocol was immunoSEQ multiplex PCR, while the TCRdb copy is restricted to in-frame clones and leaves out a portion. The table lists about 160,000 clones, over 60% of them singletons. Sequencing was performed on PBMCs. The source of these receptors is a woman between 25 and 40 years old in good health and CMV-seronegative.

The rearrangement uses TRBV5-4 and TRBJ1-4; 8 nucleotides align to TRBD1. Germline V lookup: CDR1 SGHNT, CDR2 YYREEE (reference sequence). The CDR3 totals 16 residues. The V and J ends lost 0 bases and 2 bases, in that order; junction bases with no gene match: 3. The CDR3 DNA reads TGTGCCAGCAGCTTGGGACAGGGGATGACTAATGAAAAACTGTTTTTT. It encodes CASSLGQGMTNEKLFF.

Worth noting for this clone: One junction end disagrees with the germline gene, perhaps due to a read error. V and J are TRBV28 and TRBJ2-1; unclear D gene. The length of the CDR3 is 13 residues. From germline, CDR1 is MDHEN and CDR2 SYDVKM. As DNA, the CDR3 is TGTGCCAGCAATAGCCCTCTAAGGCCAGTTTTGGTCTTC. The encoded protein is CASNSPLRPVLVF.

The chain combines TRBV19 with TRBJ2-3; no definite D call. CDR3 size: 12 residues. The germline CDR1 and CDR2 sequences are LNHDA and SQIVND (reference sequence). The germline V and J ends were trimmed by 5 bases and 6 bases, with 9 bases remaining between them. The CDR3 coding sequence is TGTGCCAGTAGTTTCCACGGGGATACGCAGTATTTT. This sequence encodes CASSFHGDTQYF.

J is TRBJ1-5 and V is TRBV28; 9 nucleotides line up with TRBD1. The CDR3 length is 14 residues. With V trimmed by 7 bases and J by 6 bases, 7 bases remained unmatched. Germline lookup yields CDR1 MDHEN and CDR2 SYDVKM. The CDR3 loop reads CASTPGTGFQPQHF. Written as DNA, the CDR3 is TGTGCCAGCACTCCCGGGACAGGGTTTCAGCCCCAGCATTTT.

The chain carries TRBV7-9 and TRBJ1-2; no definite D call. V lost 1 base to trimming and J lost 6 bases, with 9 bases between them. The CDR3 consists of 13 residues. Germline V CDR1 and CDR2: SEHNR, FQNEAQ (reference sequence). CDR3 loop: CASSLDFGDGYTF. CDR3 in DNA: TGTGCCAGCAGCTTAGATTTCGGGGATGGCTACACCTTC.

The rearrangement joins TRBV28 to TRBJ2-1; TRBD1 matches 11 bases. Per germline, CDR1 MDHEN and CDR2 SYDVKM. After removal of 5 bases from V and 8 bases from J, the junction contained 11 bases not matched to a gene. The CDR3 is 16 amino acids. The CDR3 here is CASSDPIGTGGDEQFF. The CDR3 coding sequence is TGTGCCAGCAGTGATCCCATCGGGACAGGGGGAGATGAGCAGTTCTTC.

The V call is TRBV5-1, the J call TRBJ2-1; 11 bases map to TRBD2. The germline V gene encodes CDR1 SGHRS and CDR2 YFSETQ. V lost 4 bases, J lost 6 bases, and 12 bases stayed unmatched. The length of the CDR3 is 17 residues. For the CDR3, the DNA is TGCGCCAGCAGCCTAAACGAAATAGCGGGGGGGCGCAATGAGCAGTTCTTC. It yields the protein CASSLNEIAGGRNEQFF.

The chain uses TRBV6-1 and TRBJ2-5, with 8 bases identical to TRBD1. The V and J ends lost 0 bases and 3 bases, in that order; junction bases with no gene match: 9. This CDR3 is built from 17 residues. Germline V CDR1 and CDR2: MNHNS, SASEGT. CDR3 protein: CASSEAYYRTGKETQYF. For the CDR3, the DNA is TGTGCCAGCAGTGAAGCCTATTACCGGACAGGGAAAGAGACCCAGTACTTC.

This sequence joins TRBV6-5 and TRBJ2-7; TRBD2 might be the D (5 bases). The V end was cut by 5 bases, the J end by 3 bases, with 5 bases between. The germline V gene has CDR1 MNHEY and CDR2 SVGAGI. The CDR3 runs to 11 residues. CDR3 amino acids: CASSGLYEQYF. CDR3 DNA sequence: TGTGCCAGCAGTGGACTCTACGAGCAGTACTTC.

The genes are TRBV6-5 and TRBJ2-1; 10 bases align to TRBD2. This CDR3 region has 15 residues. The germline V gene encodes CDR1 MNHEY and CDR2 SVGAGI. V dropped 5 bases and J dropped 7; count of bases not matched to a gene: 8. The CDR3 DNA reads as TGTGCCAGCAGTACGCCGGGACTAGCGCAAAATGAGCAGTTCTTC. Translated, it gives CASSTPGLAQNEQFF.

The chain combines TRBV2 with TRBJ2-5, with a possible D match to TRBD2 (5 bases). This CDR3 has 15 amino acids. V lost 2 bases to trimming and J lost 5 bases, with 15 bases between them. Germline V gene sequence: CDR1 SNHLY, CDR2 FYNNEI. Written as DNA, the CDR3 is TGTGCCAGCAGTGAAAGGGTCACCCGGGGTGAGACCCAGTACTTC. This encodes CASSERVTRGETQYF.

V usage is TRBV6-1 and J usage is TRBJ2-7; 7 bases are shared with TRBD2. With V trimmed by 6 bases and J by 0 bases, 5 bases remained unmatched. CDR1 is MNHNS and CDR2 is SASEGT in the germline V gene. The CDR3 sequence is 14 residues long. The CDR3 DNA is TGTGCCAGCAGCGGGGCGGGGGTCTCCTACGAGCAGTACTTC. Encoded protein: CASSGAGVSYEQYF.

This chain links TRBV5-1 with TRBJ1-1; D possibly corresponds to TRBD1 (6 bases). Germline V gives CDR1 SGHRS, CDR2 YFSETQ. Trimming pared 1 base from V and 1 base from J, leaving 11 bases between. CDR3 length equals 15 residues. The CDR3 reads CASSLIGTSNTEAFF. CDR3 DNA: TGCGCCAGCAGCTTGATCGGGACATCGAACACTGAAGCTTTCTTT.

This clone was found a few times. The J gene is TRBJ1-5, the V gene TRBV4-2; D unclear. CDR1 and CDR2 from the germline V gene are LGHNA and YNFKEQ. The CDR3 is made up of 15 amino acids. The V end lost 4 bases, the J end lost 0 bases, and 10 bases lay between the germline ends. Here the CDR3 reads CASSLGDNSNQPQHF. The CDR3 nucleotides read TGTGCCAGCAGCCTGGGAGATAATAGCAATCAGCCCCAGCATTTT.

This clone has only a few counts. The chain carries TRBV27 and TRBJ2-5, with TRBD1 identical over 8 bases. Germline V gene data show CDR1 as MNHEY and CDR2 as SMNVEV (reference sequence). V lost 0 bases, J lost 2 bases, and 2 bases stayed unmatched. The CDR3 extends over 15 amino acids. The CDR3 protein is CASSLSWTGQETQYF. The CDR3 bases are TGTGCCAGCAGTTTATCATGGACAGGGCAAGAGACCCAGTACTTC.

This chain joins TRBV28 and TRBJ2-2, with D possibly matching TRBD1 (5 bases). The ends were cut back, 2 bases at V and 3 bases at J, with 7 bases in the middle. The CDR3 is 14 residues long. Germline CDR1 is MDHEN and CDR2 is SYDVKM. The CDR3 is CASSLRGYTGELFF. The DNA for the CDR3 is TGTGCCAGCAGTTTAAGGGGTTACACCGGGGAGCTGTTTTTT. Variable domain in full (rest from reference TRBV28 and TRBJ2-2): DVKVTQSSRYLVKRTGEKVFLECVQDMDHENMFWYRQDPGLGLRLIYFSYDVKMKEKGDIPEGYSVSREKKERFSLILESASTNQTSMYLCASSLRGYTGELFFGEGSRLTVL.

This sequence joins TRBV14 and TRBJ2-5, with 10 bases fitting TRBD1. Germline V gene sequence: CDR1 SGHDN, CDR2 FVKESK. J gave up 0 bases and V 4 bases, and 11 bases lay outside the gene matches. The CDR3 sequence is 18 residues long. The CDR3 nucleotides read TGTGCCAGCAGCCTGACAGGGGGCTCCAATATGTACCAAGAGACCCAGTACTTC. This codes for CASSLTGGSNMYQETQYF.

The chain links TRBV5-6 to TRBJ2-7, with D possibly TRBD1 on 6 matching bases. The V gene's germline CDR1 is SGHDT and CDR2 YYEEEE. The V end lost 1 base, the J end lost 5 bases, and 13 bases lay between the germline ends. The CDR3 contains 14 residues. The CDR3 coding sequence is TGTGCCAGCAGCTTGACAGGGCAGGGAAACGAGCAGTACTTC. This translates into CASSLTGQGNEQYF.

V usage is TRBV25-1 and J usage is TRBJ1-2; the match to TRBD1 covers 9 bases. The CDR3 covers 14 residues. V gave up 6 bases and J gave up 3 bases; unmatched junction bases: 5. Germline V gives CDR1 MGHDK, CDR2 SYGVNS. The CDR3 region is CASRPQGAYYGYTF. CDR3 nucleotides: TGTGCCAGCAGACCACAGGGGGCTTACTATGGCTACACCTTC.

The chain is built from TRBV4-3 and TRBJ2-1; tentative D call: TRBD1 (5 bases). Germline lookup yields CDR1 LGHNA and CDR2 YSLEER. The V gene lost 0 bases and the J gene lost 7 bases, with 13 bases spanning the gap. The CDR3 is made up of 15 amino acids. As DNA, the CDR3 is TGCGCCAGCAGCCAAGAAATGGCAGGGCGGAATGAGCAGTTCTTC. It codes for CASSQEMAGRNEQFF.

This clone was counted a single time. This chain joins TRBV9 and TRBJ2-1, with D possibly being TRBD1 (5 bases). Germline-derived CDR1 and CDR2 are SGDLS and YYNGEE. The CDR3 extends over 15 amino acids. V shed 1 base and J shed 2 bases, with 10 bases lying between them. Here the CDR3 reads CASSVRGETYNEQFF. The CDR3 DNA is TGTGCCAGCAGCGTAAGGGGTGAGACCTACAATGAGCAGTTCTTC.

CDR3: CASSRSSEQYF. The CDR3, as DNA: TGTGCCAGCTCACGTAGCAGCGAGCAGTACTTC. The chain uses TRBV18 and TRBJ2-7; D unclear. The germline V and J ends were trimmed by 4 bases and 6 bases, with 7 bases remaining between them. This CDR3 has 11 amino acids. Germline lookup yields CDR1 KGHSH and CDR2 LQKENI.

This clone was picked up one time. In DNA form, the CDR3 reads TGTGCCAGCAGTGAATTGGGGGGAAATGAGCAGTTCTTC. Its translation: CASSELGGNEQFF. The chain uses TRBV25-1 and TRBJ2-1, with a weak D call TRBD2 (6 bases). Germline V gene sequence: CDR1 MGHDK, CDR2 SYGVNS. The CDR3 has 13 amino acids. V lost 1 base to trimming and J lost 7 bases, with 8 bases between them. Filled out from reference TRBV25-1 and TRBJ2-1, the complete variable domain reads EADIYQTPRYLVIGTGKKITLECSQTMGHDKMYWYQQDPGMELHLIHYSYGVNSTEKGDLSSESTVSRIRTEHFPLTLESARPSHTSQYLCASSELGGNEQFFGPGTRLTVL.

The J gene is TRBJ1-2, the V gene TRBV7-9, with D perhaps TRBD1 (5 bases). CDR3 size: 15 residues. Trimming stripped 5 bases from V and 8 bases from J, with 21 bases between. Germline assignment: CDR1 SEHNR and CDR2 FQNEAQ (reference sequence). CDR3 residues: CASSAKDNPLGGYTF. CDR3 nucleotide sequence: TGTGCCAGCAGCGCAAAGGACAATCCGCTGGGCGGCTACACCTTC.

This rearrangement joins TRBV27 to TRBJ1-1, with TRBD1 matching 12 bases. J was trimmed by 5 bases and V by 5 bases; bases with no gene match: 6. CDR1 is MNHEY and CDR2 is SMNVEV in the germline V gene (reference sequence). CDR3 length: 15 residues. The CDR3 DNA follows: TGTGCCAGCAGTGGGGGGGACAGGGGGCATACTGAAGCTTTCTTT. Its protein is CASSGGDRGHTEAFF.

In its sample, this clone was seen once. The chain combines TRBV5-6 with TRBJ1-2; TRBD1 might be the D (5 bases). Trimming took off 0 bases at V and 4 bases at J, with 13 bases between the two ends. The CDR3 runs 15 residues. The germline V gene has CDR1 SGHDT and CDR2 YYEEEE. As DNA, the CDR3 is TGTGCCAGCAGCTTGGAGGGGTCCAGAAGCTATGGCTACACCTTC. As protein: CASSLEGSRSYGYTF.

The CDR3 here is CASSPDDRSYSYEQYF. CDR3 nucleotides: TGTGCCAGCTCACCCGATGACAGGTCCTACTCCTACGAGCAGTACTTC. This rearrangement joins TRBV18 to TRBJ2-7; maybe TRBD1 (6 bases). The CDR3 is 16 residues long. With 3 bases removed from V and 0 bases from J, the gap between germline ends came to 15 bases. Per the germline V gene, CDR1 is KGHSH and CDR2 is LQKENI.